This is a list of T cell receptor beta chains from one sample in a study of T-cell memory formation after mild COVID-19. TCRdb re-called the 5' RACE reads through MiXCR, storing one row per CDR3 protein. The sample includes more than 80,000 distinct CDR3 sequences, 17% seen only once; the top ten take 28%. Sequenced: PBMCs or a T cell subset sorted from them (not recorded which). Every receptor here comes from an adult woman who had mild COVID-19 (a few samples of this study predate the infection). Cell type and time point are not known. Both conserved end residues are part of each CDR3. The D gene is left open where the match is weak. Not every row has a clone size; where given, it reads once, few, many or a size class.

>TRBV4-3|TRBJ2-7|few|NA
CASSQENSGNYEQYF
TGCGCCAGCAGCCAAGAGAATAGCGGAAACTACGAGCAGTACTTC
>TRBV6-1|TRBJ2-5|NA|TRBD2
CASSEVASGKETQYF
TGTGCCAGCAGTGAAGTCGCTAGCGGAAAAGAGACCCAGTACTTC
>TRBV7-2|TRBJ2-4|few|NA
CASSLGIGAPLNIQYF
TGTGCCAGCAGCTTAGGTATAGGGGCCCCACTAAACATTCAGTACTTC
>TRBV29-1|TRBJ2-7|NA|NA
CSVEGTDYEQYF
TGCAGCGTGGAGGGGACAGACTACGAGCAGTACTTC
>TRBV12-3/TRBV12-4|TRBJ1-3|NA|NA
CASSILVGAGNTIYF
TGTGCCAGCAGCATCCTTGTAGGGGCTGGAAACACCATATATTTT
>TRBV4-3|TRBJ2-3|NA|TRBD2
CASSQDLGLAYTDTQYF
TGCGCCAGCAGCCAAGATCTAGGACTAGCCTACACAGATACGCAGTATTTT
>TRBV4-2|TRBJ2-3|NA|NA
CASSQDMGGTDTQYF
TGTGCCAGCAGCCAAGATATGGGGGGCACAGATACGCAGTATTTT
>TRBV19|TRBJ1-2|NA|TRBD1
CARRPGTGISRGYTF
TGTGCCAGAAGACCCGGGACAGGGATATCTCGAGGCTACACCTTC
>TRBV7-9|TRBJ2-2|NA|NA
CASSPNLPGELFF
TGTGCCAGCAGCCCTAACTTACCCGGGGAGCTGTTTTTT
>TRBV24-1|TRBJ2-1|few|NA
CATSIGRRGTGYNEQFF
TGTGCCACCAGTATAGGACGTCGCGGGACGGGTTACAATGAGCAGTTCTTC
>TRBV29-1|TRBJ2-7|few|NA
CSVVGGSSYEQYF
TGCAGCGTTGTCGGGGGCAGCTCCTACGAGCAGTACTTC
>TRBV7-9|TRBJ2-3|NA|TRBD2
CASSGRLAGGRDTQYF
TGTGCCAGCAGCGGCCGACTAGCGGGGGGGCGAGATACGCAGTATTTT
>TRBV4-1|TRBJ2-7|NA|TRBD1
CASSRGTGGTYEQYF
TGCGCCAGCAGCCGGGGGACAGGGGGTACCTACGAGCAGTACTTC
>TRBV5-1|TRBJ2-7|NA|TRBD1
CASSLVGDSLREQYF
TGCGCCAGCAGCTTGGTGGGGGACAGCCTGCGCGAGCAGTACTTC
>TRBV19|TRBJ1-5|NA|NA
CASSHPDQPQHF
TGTGCCAGTAGTCATCCAGATCAGCCCCAGCATTTT
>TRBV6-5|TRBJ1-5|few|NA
CASSYVSGQPQHF
TGTGCCAGCAGTTACGTCTCGGGTCAGCCCCAGCATTTT
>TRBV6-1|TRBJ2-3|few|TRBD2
CASNTFGTSVYF
TGTGCCAGCAACACCTTCGGGACTAGCGTTTATTTT
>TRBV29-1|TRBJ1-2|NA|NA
CSVPGPGGYGYTF
TGCAGCGTTCCAGGGCCCGGGGGCTATGGCTACACCTTC
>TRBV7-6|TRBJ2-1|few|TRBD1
CASSSDRALYNEQFF
TGTGCCAGCAGCTCCGACAGGGCTCTATACAATGAGCAGTTCTTC
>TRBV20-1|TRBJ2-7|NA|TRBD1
CSARDAPGTGSSYEQYF
TGCAGTGCTAGAGACGCCCCCGGGACAGGGAGTTCCTACGAGCAGTACTTC
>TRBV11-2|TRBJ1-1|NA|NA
CASSLDWVGENTEAFF
TGTGCCAGCAGCTTAGATTGGGTGGGGGAGAACACTGAAGCTTTCTTT
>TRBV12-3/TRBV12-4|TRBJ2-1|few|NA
CASSPPASKSPYNEQFF
TGTGCCAGCAGTCCGCCGGCCTCGAAGTCCCCCTACAATGAGCAGTTCTTC
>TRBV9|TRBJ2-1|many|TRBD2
CASSPRLAGLDEQFF
TGTGCCAGCAGCCCCAGACTAGCGGGGCTTGATGAGCAGTTCTTC
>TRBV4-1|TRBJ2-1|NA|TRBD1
CASSQTGVNEQFF
TGCGCCAGCAGCCAAACAGGGGTCAATGAGCAGTTCTTC
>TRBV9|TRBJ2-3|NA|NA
CASSVGKTTDTQYF
TGTGCCAGCAGCGTAGGGAAGACCACAGATACGCAGTATTTT
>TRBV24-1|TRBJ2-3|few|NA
CATSGKSTDTQYF
TGTGCCACCAGTGGTAAAAGCACAGATACGCAGTATTTT
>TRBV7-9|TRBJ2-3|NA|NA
CASSERSDTQYF
TGTGCCAGCAGCGAGCGATCAGATACGCAGTATTTT
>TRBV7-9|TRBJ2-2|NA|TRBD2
CASSLTSGSITGELFF
TGTGCCAGCAGCCTTACTAGCGGGTCAATCACCGGGGAGCTGTTTTTT
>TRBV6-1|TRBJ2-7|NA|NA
CASSHPSDSQRSYEQYF
TGTGCCAGCAGTCACCCTTCGGACAGCCAACGCTCCTACGAGCAGTACTTC
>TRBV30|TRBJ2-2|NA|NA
CAWSEVTGELFF
TGTGCCTGGAGTGAAGTCACCGGGGAGCTGTTTTTT
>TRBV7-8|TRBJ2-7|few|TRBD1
CASSLAEGALYEQYF
TGTGCCAGCAGCTTAGCTGAGGGGGCTCTCTACGAGCAGTACTTC
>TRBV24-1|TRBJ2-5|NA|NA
CATSDLDHRETQYF
TGTGCCACCAGTGATCTGGACCACCGGGAGACCCAGTACTTC
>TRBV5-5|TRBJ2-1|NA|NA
CASSYDIVTYNEQFF
TGTGCCAGCAGCTATGACATAGTCACCTACAATGAGCAGTTCTTC
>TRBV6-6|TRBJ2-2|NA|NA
CAATRGDTGELFF
TGTGCCGCTACCAGGGGAGATACCGGGGAGCTGTTTTTT
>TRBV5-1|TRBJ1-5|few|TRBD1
CASSPGTGTGGNQPQHF
TGCGCCAGCAGCCCGGGGACCGGGACAGGGGGCAATCAGCCCCAGCATTTT
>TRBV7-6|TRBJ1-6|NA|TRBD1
CASSRTGQASSPLHF
TGTGCCAGCAGCCGTACGGGACAGGCATCGTCACCCCTCCACTTT
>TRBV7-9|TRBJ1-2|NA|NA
CASSPDSLNYGYTF
TGTGCCAGCAGCCCCGACAGCCTTAACTATGGCTACACCTTC
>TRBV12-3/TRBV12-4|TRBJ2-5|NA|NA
CASTMALRETQYF
TGTGCCAGCACTATGGCCCTTAGGGAGACCCAGTACTTC
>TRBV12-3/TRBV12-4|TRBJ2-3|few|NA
CASSFLIAGTDTQYF
TGTGCCAGCAGTTTTTTGATAGCGGGCACAGATACGCAGTATTTT
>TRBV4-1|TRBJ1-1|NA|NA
CASSQGRGGTEAFF
TGCGCCAGCAGCCAAGGCAGGGGTGGAACTGAAGCTTTCTTT
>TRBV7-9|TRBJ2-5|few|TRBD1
CASSQTYVYRGRTWETQYF
TGTGCCAGCAGCCAGACCTACGTTTACAGGGGACGCACTTGGGAGACCCAGTACTTC
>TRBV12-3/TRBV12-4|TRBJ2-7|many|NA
CASSLEYEQYF
TGTGCCAGCAGTCTTGAATACGAGCAGTACTTC
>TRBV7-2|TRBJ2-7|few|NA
CASSSVADAYEQYF
TGTGCCAGCAGCTCGGTAGCGGATGCCTACGAGCAGTACTTC
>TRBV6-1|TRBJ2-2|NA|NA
CASSRGGGLANTGELFF
TGTGCCAGCAGTCGTGGGGGCGGACTCGCGAACACCGGGGAGCTGTTTTTT
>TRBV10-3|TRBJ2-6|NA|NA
CAISEWHSGANVLTF
TGTGCCATCAGTGAGTGGCACTCTGGGGCCAACGTCCTGACTTTC
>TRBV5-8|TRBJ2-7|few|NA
CASSPEGGRTYEQYF
TGTGCCAGCAGCCCCGAGGGTGGGCGCACCTACGAGCAGTACTTC
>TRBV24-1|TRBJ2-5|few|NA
CATSDLQRETQYF
TGTGCCACCAGTGATTTGCAAAGGGAGACCCAGTACTTC
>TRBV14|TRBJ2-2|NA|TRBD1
CASSQPPGQGSGELFF
TGTGCCAGCAGCCAACCTCCGGGACAGGGGTCCGGGGAGCTGTTTTTT
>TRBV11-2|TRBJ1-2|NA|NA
CASSLTQVDYGYTF
TGTGCCAGCAGCCTCACACAGGTTGACTATGGCTACACCTTC
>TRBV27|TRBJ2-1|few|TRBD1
CASSLGQGIYNEQFF
TGTGCCAGCAGTTTGGGACAGGGGATCTACAATGAGCAGTTCTTC
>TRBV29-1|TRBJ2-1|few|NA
CSVDSRGTGNEQFF
TGCAGCGTTGATAGTCGGGGGACGGGAAATGAGCAGTTCTTC
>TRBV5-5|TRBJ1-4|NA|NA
CASSAEETHNEKLFF
TGTGCCAGCAGCGCGGAGGAGACCCATAATGAAAAACTGTTTTTT
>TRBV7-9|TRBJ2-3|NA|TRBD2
CASSFQKLAGGPTDTQYF
TGTGCCAGCAGCTTCCAGAAACTAGCGGGAGGGCCCACAGATACGCAGTATTTT